The entry that follows covers one TCR beta chain sequence. The antigen is unknown. Each CDR3 protein is one row after TCRdb ran MiXCR on the 5' RACE reads. This table holds approximately 1.8 million distinct CDR3 sequences, around a third found once. The V and J ends lost 6 bases and 0 bases respectively, with 11 bases between them. This CDR3 has 14 amino acids. CDR1 is DFQATT, CDR2 SNEGSKA, per germline (reference sequence). This specimen comes from a study of identical twins. Regarding the study as a whole: Not following the same donors, the study drew its conclusions from cross-sectional statistical analysis. Out-of-frame alpha sequences shared by twins were enriched for low generation probability. Abundant beta clonotypes from cord blood bore fewer insertions; memory repertoires lacked this pattern.

Sequencing input: cord blood. The receptor's source is a newborn girl in good health. The chain carries TRBV20-1 and TRBJ1-4; D ambiguous. The CDR3 here is CSAIRPATNEKLFF. The CDR3 DNA is TGCAGTGCCATTCGGCCCGCAACTAATGAAAAACTGTTTTTT.